This T cell receptor beta chain was recorded in a study of blood T cell repertoires in COVID-19. For the study at large: Acute and convalescent COVID-19 samples came from the United States, Italy and Spain. Sources were T cells, B-cell-depleted T cells, or PBMCs; the material itself was cDNA or gDNA.

Trimming stripped 0 bases from V and 2 bases from J, with 3 bases between. This CDR3 region has 13 residues. Germline values: CDR1 LGHDT, CDR2 YNNKEL (reference sequence). Assay used: immunoSEQ multiplex PCR; TCRdb lists only in-frame clones, some missing. Among some 60,000 clones listed, approximately 85% were seen once. This clone was detected once. The chain uses TRBV3-1 (or the pseudogene TRBV3-2) and TRBJ2-3, with D hard to call. Sequenced sample: peripheral blood. The source of this sequence is a human donor in a cohort sampled during active COVID-19. DNA for the CDR3: TGTGCCAGCAGCCAAGATCACACAGATACGCAGTATTTT. Its translation is CASSQDHTDTQYF.